Below are 16 T cell receptor beta chains sequenced from a single sample in a study of blood T cell repertoires in COVID-19. The table came from immunoSEQ multiplex PCR; TCRdb's copy has only in-frame clones and leaves some out. Of nearly 400,000 clones in the sample, roughly 89% were seen once. Sequencing was performed on PBMCs or T cells enriched from blood (not recorded which). The receptors come from a woman in her 30s who had recovered from COVID-19.

The chain links TRBV29-1 to TRBJ2-3; 13 nucleotides agree with TRBD2. The ends lost 2 bases at V and 1 base at J; junction bases unmatched: 12. The length of the CDR3 is 19 residues. Germline V gene data show CDR1 as SQVTM and CDR2 as ANQGSEA. CDR3 nucleotide sequence: TGCAGCGTTGAAATGAGGACTAGCGGGAGTCTGTCTGGCACAGATACGCAGTATTTT. It translates to CSVEMRTSGSLSGTDTQYF.

V gene TRBV27 combines with J gene TRBJ1-6; D remains ambiguous. This CDR3 has 16 residues. The germline V gene has CDR1 MNHEY and CDR2 SMNVEV (reference sequence). V dropped 8 bases and J dropped 0 bases, with 14 bases sitting between them. CDR3 amino acids: CASASKASSYNSPLHF. Here the CDR3 DNA reads TGTGCCAGCGCTTCGAAGGCTAGCTCCTATAATTCACCCCTCCACTTT.

V is TRBV2 and J is TRBJ1-4; D unclear. The germline V gene encodes CDR1 SNHLY and CDR2 FYNNEI. The CDR3 length is 13 residues. V lost 2 bases and J lost 12, with 13 bases in between. The CDR3 region is CASSELDGSELFF. CDR3 nucleotides: TGTGCCAGCAGTGAATTGGATGGCAGCGAACTGTTTTTT.

The chain employs TRBV5-1 and TRBJ1-6; D gene unclear. The CDR3 runs to 17 residues. V was clipped by 0 bases and J by 7 bases, with 17 bases between them. From germline, CDR1 is SGHRS and CDR2 YFSETQ. The chain's CDR3 is CASSLGVSRVPNSPLHF. CDR3 nucleotides: TGCGCCAGCAGCTTGGGCGTCAGTCGGGTTCCCAATTCACCCCTCCACTTT.

The chain employs TRBV7-9 and TRBJ1-4, with 7 bases lining up with TRBD1. The CDR3 sequence is 16 residues long. The germline CDR1 and CDR2 sequences are SEHNR and FQNEAQ (reference sequence). After removal of 5 bases from V and 10 bases from J, the junction contained 16 bases not matched to a gene. CDR3 in DNA: TGTGCCAGCAGCCTAAAACCGGGACAGCTAGGTGTAAAACTGTTTTTT. This gives the protein CASSLKPGQLGVKLFF.

The V and J genes are TRBV7-9 and TRBJ2-2; no reliable D call. Germline loops: CDR1 SEHNR, CDR2 FQNEAQ (reference sequence). V shed 3 bases and J shed 7 bases, with 6 bases lying between them. This CDR3 contains 12 residues. The CDR3 DNA follows: TGTGCCAGCAGCTTCACCGGCGGGGAGCTGTTTTTT. It codes for CASSFTGGELFF.

The table lists this clone with a count of one. The chain couples TRBV3-1 (or the pseudogene TRBV3-2) to TRBJ2-1; a possible D gene is TRBD2 (5 bases). Germline CDR1 reads LGHDT; CDR2 reads YNNKEL (reference sequence). This CDR3 has 15 residues. The V end lost 6 bases, the J end lost 0 bases, and 12 bases lay between the germline ends. The CDR3 region is CASSPRRSSYNEQFF. CDR3 coding DNA: TGTGCCAGCAGTCCCCGGAGGAGCTCCTACAATGAGCAGTTCTTC.

V is TRBV9 and J is TRBJ2-5, with TRBD1 matching 9 bases. Germline CDR1 is SGDLS and CDR2 is YYNGEE. The CDR3 has 15 amino acids. The V segment lost 0 bases and the J segment 5 bases; nucleotides outside the gene matches: 5. In DNA form, the CDR3 reads TGTGCCAGCAGCGTAGGTACAGGGGGCAAGGAGACCCAGTACTTC. Encoded protein: CASSVGTGGKETQYF.

Here the CDR3 reads CASSLSTDTQYF. For the CDR3, the DNA is TGTGCCAGCAGCCTCAGCACAGATACGCAGTATTTT. The genes are TRBV13 and TRBJ2-3, with D hard to call. V lost 5 bases and J 0 bases, leaving 3 bases between the germline ends. Germline lookup yields CDR1 PRHDT and CDR2 FYEKMQ (reference sequence). The CDR3 is 12 residues long.

The chain recombines TRBV6-2 or TRBV6-3 with TRBJ2-1; D remains ambiguous. V lost 4 bases to trimming and J lost 5 bases, with 9 bases between them. Germline lookup yields CDR1 MNHEY and CDR2 SVGEGT. The CDR3 covers 13 residues. The CDR3: CASSSPLHNEQFF. The DNA for the CDR3 is TGTGCCAGCAGTTCCCCTCTCCACAATGAGCAGTTCTTC.

V gene TRBV6-5 combines with J gene TRBJ1-6, with D possibly matching TRBD1 (5 bases). The CDR3 covers 15 residues. Deletions cut 3 bases from V and 8 bases from J, with 14 bases between. Germline CDR1 and CDR2: MNHEY and SVGAGI. The CDR3 protein is CASSYRGRGDSPLHF. In DNA, the CDR3 is TGTGCCAGCAGTTATCGCGGAAGGGGCGATTCACCCCTCCACTTT.

The rearrangement joins TRBV4-1 to TRBJ2-7, with D possibly TRBD1 on 5 matching bases. Germline V gives CDR1 MGHRA, CDR2 YSYEKL. V was trimmed by 1 base and J by 5 bases, leaving 6 bases between them. The CDR3 extends over 12 amino acids. DNA of the CDR3: TGCGCCAGCAGCCAAGTAGGGGACGAGCAGTACTTC. Protein: CASSQVGDEQYF.

V and J are TRBV3-1 (or the pseudogene TRBV3-2) and TRBJ2-2; 8 bases line up with TRBD1. Germline V lookup: CDR1 LGHDT, CDR2 YNNKEL (reference sequence). The CDR3 covers 13 residues. After removal of 4 bases from V and 8 bases from J, the junction contained 3 bases not matched to a gene. In nucleotides, the CDR3 is TGTGCCAGCAGCCGGACAGGGAGAGGGGAGCTGTTTTTT. This gives the protein CASSRTGRGELFF.

The V gene is TRBV5-4, the J gene TRBJ2-2; no reliable D call. CDR3 length: 15 residues. Trimming removed 4 bases from V and 2 bases from J, with 12 bases in between. Germline lookup yields CDR1 SGHNT and CDR2 YYREEE (reference sequence). The CDR3: CASSLSERNTGELFF. The CDR3 region has the DNA TGTGCCAGCAGCCTCTCGGAGCGAAACACCGGGGAGCTGTTTTTT.

This chain links TRBV5-4 with TRBJ1-1; no clear D gene. Trimming left V 4 bases short and J 4 bases short, with 14 bases between. Germline CDR1 is SGHNT and CDR2 is YYREEE (reference sequence). The CDR3 covers 14 residues. The CDR3 is CASSRAAGFTEAFF. As DNA, the CDR3 is TGTGCCAGCAGCAGAGCCGCAGGTTTCACTGAAGCTTTCTTT.

The V gene is TRBV6-6, the J gene TRBJ2-5; D unresolved. There are 13 residues in the CDR3. In germline, CDR1 is MNHNY, CDR2 SVGAGI (reference sequence). Deletions cut 6 bases from V and 1 base from J, with 9 bases between. This CDR3 reads CASSATFQETQYF. CDR3 coding DNA: TGTGCCAGCAGCGCGACATTCCAAGAGACCCAGTACTTC.